This passage covers 12 T cell receptor beta chains from one sample sequenced in a study of neurological immune-mediated disorders. TCRdb re-analysed the 5' RACE reads in MiXCR, keeping a single row per CDR3 protein. The repertoire includes about 53,000 distinct CDR3 sequences, 8% to 10% of them detected once, and less than 2% sits in the top ten. The time point denotes: longitudinal time-point 1 (baseline). The sample consisted of PBMCs. These receptors all stem from a woman aged 35 to 49 in good health.

This clonotype was seen at least ten times. The rearrangement uses TRBV10-3 and TRBJ1-2; D ambiguous. Trimming removed 3 bases at V and 6 bases at J, with 11 bases between. The CDR3 has 13 amino acids. Germline CDR1 is ENHRY and CDR2 is SYGVKD. Here the CDR3 reads CAISDREDDGYTF. The CDR3 nucleotides are TGTGCCATCAGTGATCGGGAAGACGATGGCTACACCTTC.

This clonotype was counted at least ten times. V and J are TRBV5-5 and TRBJ2-1; no firm D call. V was shortened by 6 bases and J by 3 bases, with 10 bases between the two germline ends. The CDR3 loop spans 13 amino acids. Germline loops: CDR1 SGHKS, CDR2 YYEKEE (reference sequence). The DNA for the CDR3 is TGTGCCAGCATTCCTGGGGTCTACAATGAGCAGTTCTTC. Protein: CASIPGVYNEQFF.

In its sample, this clonotype was seen many times. V and J are TRBV3-1 and TRBJ1-1; the D gene is possibly TRBD1 (5 bases). The CDR3 is made up of 13 amino acids. Germline lookup yields CDR1 LGHDT and CDR2 YNNKEL (reference sequence). V dropped 2 bases and J dropped 6 bases, with 10 bases sitting between them. The CDR3 is CASSQQGAAEAFF. The DNA for the CDR3 is TGTGCCAGCAGCCAACAAGGGGCAGCTGAAGCTTTCTTT.

This clonotype was counted ten times or more. The V call is TRBV27, the J call TRBJ1-6; D call uncertain. CDR1 is MNHEY and CDR2 is SMNVEV in the germline V gene (reference sequence). V was shortened by 6 bases and J by 7 bases, with 16 bases between the two germline ends. The CDR3 sequence is 15 residues long. CDR3 nucleotide sequence: TGTGCCAGCAGCAACTCAAGGCTCGGGAATTCACCCCTCCACTTT. Translating gives CASSNSRLGNSPLHF.

In the case of this clonotype: The conserved phenylalanine or tryptophan is not found at the CDR3 terminus, so this likely reflects a read error. The V and J genes are TRBV25-1 and TRBJ2-6; D unresolved. Per the germline V gene, CDR1 is MGHDK and CDR2 is SYGVNS. Trimming left V 6 bases short and J 1 base short, with 4 bases between. This CDR3 has 13 residues. The DNA of the CDR3 is TGTGCCAGCAGCCTTTCTGGGGCCAACGTCCTGACTTTA. The encoded protein is CASSLSGANVLTL.

The chain couples TRBV18 to TRBJ1-1; D remains ambiguous. Germline CDR1 is KGHSH and CDR2 is LQKENI. The CDR3 runs 13 residues. Trimming removed 8 bases from V and 1 base from J, with 11 bases in between. Written as DNA, the CDR3 is TGTGCCAGCGCCTCCCGAAGGAACACTGAAGCTTTCTTT. It is translated as CASASRRNTEAFF.

This clonotype was seen many times. The chain couples TRBV20-1 to TRBJ1-1, with a tentative D call TRBD1 (5 bases). V lost 6 bases and J 3 bases, leaving 20 bases between the germline ends. Germline CDR1 is DFQATT and CDR2 is SNEGSKA (reference sequence). CDR3 length: 15 residues. The CDR3 spells CSAKGSLNRDTEAFF. Written as DNA, the CDR3 is TGCAGTGCCAAGGGGTCCCTAAACCGGGACACTGAAGCTTTCTTT.

This clonotype was seen at least ten times. The V gene is TRBV20-1, the J gene TRBJ2-1, with D perhaps matching TRBD1 or TRBD2 (7 bases each). The CDR3 covers 15 residues. Trimming took off 6 bases at V and 0 bases at J, with 15 bases between the two ends. Per the germline V gene, CDR1 is DFQATT and CDR2 is SNEGSKA (reference sequence). Here the CDR3 reads CSATSGDSSYNEQFF. The CDR3 DNA sequence: TGCAGTGCAACCAGCGGGGACAGCTCCTACAATGAGCAGTTCTTC.

In this sample, this clonotype turned up many times. The rearrangement uses TRBV29-1 and TRBJ2-5; a possible D gene is TRBD2 (6 bases). V was clipped by 4 bases and J by 7 bases, with 10 bases between them. Germline V gives CDR1 SQVTM, CDR2 ANQGSEA. There are 11 residues in the CDR3. The CDR3 DNA follows: TGCAGCGTTGGCGGGGAAGGGACCCAGTACTTC. It yields the protein CSVGGEGTQYF. Full variable domain (rest looked up from reference TRBV29-1 and TRBJ2-5): SAVISQKPSRDICQRGTSLTIQCQVDSQVTMMFWYRQQPGQSLTLIATANQGSEATYESGFVIDKFPISRPNLTFSTLTVSNMSPEDSSIYLCSVGGEGTQYFGPGTRLLVL.

This clonotype was counted many times. The chain joins TRBV7-8 to TRBJ1-1, with a tentative D call TRBD1 (5 bases). Germline CDR1 SGHVS, CDR2 FQNEAQ. The CDR3 sequence is 12 residues long. The germline V and J ends were trimmed by 5 bases and 8 bases, with 12 bases remaining between them. CDR3: CASSPETVEAFF. The DNA for the CDR3 is TGTGCCAGCAGCCCAGAGACAGTCGAAGCTTTCTTT.

This clonotype was picked up many times. The rearrangement links TRBV6-6 to TRBJ1-3; 7 bases map to TRBD1. The CDR3 is 16 residues long. V lost 2 bases, J lost 5 bases, and 9 bases stayed unmatched. Germline V gene sequence: CDR1 MNHNY, CDR2 SVGAGI (reference sequence). Here the CDR3 reads CASSYPLQGLRNTIYF. The CDR3 nucleotides are TGTGCCAGCAGTTACCCCTTACAGGGGTTGCGAAACACCATATATTTT.

This clonotype occurred many times. The chain employs TRBV5-1 and TRBJ2-7; unclear D gene. Between the trimmed V and J ends, which lost 0 bases and 1 base, there was a span of 11 bases. CDR1 SGHRS and CDR2 YFSETQ come from the germline V gene. The CDR3 spans 15 residues. This CDR3 is CASSLGGGPSYEQYF. In nucleotides, the CDR3 is TGCGCCAGCAGCTTGGGTGGCGGACCTTCCTACGAGCAGTACTTC.